Given below is one T cell receptor beta chain in context. These data are taken from a study of blood T cells in healthy people across ages. Alongside a J-beta primer mix, a sample-barcoded 5' primer served in a second PCR lasting roughly 7 to 11 cycles. TCRdb ran MiXCR on the 5' RACE reads and lists one entry per CDR3 protein. The sample records roughly 1 million distinct CDR3 sequences, 20% to 25% being singletons. The germline V gene has CDR1 SGHNT and CDR2 YYREEE (reference sequence). The CDR3 spans 18 residues. Trimming cost V 0 bases and J 0 bases, with 16 bases left between them. The same specimen was also included in a second study, on T cells of mothers and their children.

The V and J genes are TRBV5-4 and TRBJ1-5; D gene ambiguous. This clonotype was sampled from a girl aged 2-10 years in good health. Sequences were obtained from blood. CDR3 nucleotide sequence: TGTGCCAGCAGCTTGGGGCTGGCGCAGACATATAGCAATCAGCCCCAGCATTTT. Protein sequence: CASSLGLAQTYSNQPQHF.